This passage covers 32 T cell receptor beta chains from one sample sequenced in a study of control samples from healthy donors and cancer patients. Generated by immunoSEQ multiplex PCR, the TCRdb table keeps only in-frame clones and is missing some. The sample gives 82,000 or so clones, around 94% of which show up once; roughly 5% is in the top ten. The specimen was blood. Receptors were obtained from a woman aged 18 to 35 in good health.

The rearrangement uses TRBV7-8 and TRBJ2-7, with TRBD2 matching over 8 bases. V trimming: 4 bases; J trimming: 4 bases; junction bases outside the gene matches: 9. The germline CDR1 and CDR2 sequences are SGHVS and FQNEAQ. The CDR3 consists of 15 residues. The CDR3 coding sequence is TGTGCCAGCAGCTACACGTTAGCGGGACAATACGAGCAGTACTTC. This translates into CASSYTLAGQYEQYF.

The V and J genes are TRBV4-1 and TRBJ2-6; D not certain. The V gene's germline CDR1 is MGHRA and CDR2 YSYEKL. Trimming left V 0 bases short and J 1 base short, with 13 bases between. This CDR3 is built from 18 residues. The CDR3 reads CASSQDLVFGSGANVLTF. The CDR3 DNA is TGCGCCAGCAGCCAAGATCTTGTATTCGGTTCTGGGGCCAACGTCCTGACTTTC.

To note about this clone: Compared with germline, one end of the junction differs, possibly owing to a read error. J is TRBJ1-1 and V is TRBV6-1; D uncertain. Germline CDR1 MNHNS, CDR2 SASEGT. This CDR3 has 14 amino acids. DNA for the CDR3: TGTGCCAGCAGTCAAGCTTGGGGGAACACTGAAGCTTTCTTT. Its translation: CASSQAWGNTEAFF.

In its sample, this clone was seen once. This chain connects TRBV27 to TRBJ1-2, with unresolved D. This CDR3 comprises 13 residues. Trimming removed 6 bases from V and 4 bases from J, with 12 bases in between. Germline V CDR1 and CDR2: MNHEY, SMNVEV (reference sequence). CDR3 bases: TGTGCCAGCAGAGGGTCGACACTCTATGGCTACACCTTC. It translates to CASRGSTLYGYTF.

V usage is TRBV6-5 and J usage is TRBJ2-1, with TRBD2 identical over 8 bases. With 3 bases clipped from V and 5 bases from J, the junction kept 9 bases outside the gene matches. Germline CDR1 and CDR2: MNHEY and SVGAGI. The CDR3 contains 16 residues. CDR3 amino acids: CASSYFGLAADNEQFF. For the CDR3, the DNA is TGTGCCAGCAGTTATTTCGGACTAGCAGCCGACAATGAGCAGTTCTTC.

V gene TRBV9 combines with J gene TRBJ1-1, with D unclear. The germline V and J ends were trimmed by 3 bases and 3 bases, with 18 bases remaining between them. CDR1 and CDR2 from the germline V gene are SGDLS and YYNGEE. The CDR3 spans 16 residues. The CDR3 is CASSAGPDIGDTEAFF. In nucleotides, the CDR3 is TGTGCCAGCAGCGCCGGACCTGACATTGGCGACACTGAAGCTTTCTTT. The full variable domain, completed using reference TRBV9 and TRBJ1-1, is DSGVTQTPKHLITATGQRVTLRCSPRSGDLSVYWYQQSLDQGLQFLIQYYNGEERAKGNILERFSAQQFPDLHSELNLSSLELGDSALYFCASSAGPDIGDTEAFFGQGTRLTVV.

The chain employs TRBV3-1 (or the pseudogene TRBV3-2) and TRBJ2-1; a possible D gene is TRBD2 (7 bases). V was trimmed by 1 base and J by 1 base, leaving 23 bases between them. This CDR3 spans 20 amino acids. Germline V gene lookup returns CDR1 LGHDT and CDR2 YNNKEL (reference sequence). The CDR3 loop is CASSQVLGRGRGESYNEQFF. CDR3 coding DNA: TGTGCCAGCAGCCAAGTTCTAGGCCGGGGGAGGGGGGAGTCCTACAATGAGCAGTTCTTC.

This chain links TRBV7-9 with TRBJ2-2; D perhaps matches TRBD2 (6 bases). V lost 5 bases and J 1 base, leaving 14 bases between the germline ends. CDR1 and CDR2 (germline): SEHNR, FQNEAQ (reference sequence). CDR3 length equals 16 residues. CDR3: CASSPLRGRNTGELFF. The CDR3 DNA reads TGTGCCAGCAGCCCCCTTCGGGGGAGGAACACCGGGGAGCTGTTTTTT.

The chain uses TRBV19 and TRBJ2-7; 9 bases match TRBD2. J gave up 3 bases and V 3 bases, and 6 bases lay outside the gene matches. Germline V gene data show CDR1 as LNHDA and CDR2 as SQIVND (reference sequence). The CDR3 sequence is 15 residues long. The CDR3 sequence is CASSITGTSYYEQYF. The CDR3 nucleotides are TGTGCCAGTAGTATCACCGGGACTAGCTACTACGAGCAGTACTTC.

J is TRBJ2-3 and V is TRBV5-1, with D possibly TRBD1 on 6 matching bases. The V and J ends lost 4 bases and 1 base respectively, with 13 bases between them. This CDR3 region has 15 residues. Germline lookup yields CDR1 SGHRS and CDR2 YFSETQ. CDR3 DNA: TGCGCCAGCAGCGGGGGCTGGGGCGGCACAGATACGCAGTATTTT. Translating gives CASSGGWGGTDTQYF. Combining the CDR3 with reference TRBV5-1 and TRBJ2-3 gives the whole variable domain KAGVTQTPRYLIKTRGQQVTLSCSPISGHRSVSWYQQTPGQGLQFLFEYFSETQRNKGNFPGRFSGRQFSNSRSEMNVSTLELGDSALYLCASSGGWGGTDTQYFGPGTRLTVL.

CDR3 DNA: TGTGCCAGCAGTAACCCCGGGACGTACACTGAAGCTTTCTTT. This sequence encodes CASSNPGTYTEAFF. The chain uses TRBV6-2 or TRBV6-3 and TRBJ1-1, with a tentative D call TRBD1 (5 bases). The CDR3 has 14 residues. CDR1 and CDR2 from the germline V gene are MNHEY and SVGEGT. V lost 5 bases and J lost 3, with 13 bases in between.

The rearrangement joins TRBV28 to TRBJ1-2; D may be TRBD1 (5 bases). V gave up 3 bases and J gave up 0 bases, with 14 bases separating them. The CDR3 consists of 16 residues. From germline, CDR1 is MDHEN and CDR2 SYDVKM. In nucleotides, the CDR3 is TGTGCCAGCAGTTTGGGAGACAGCTTTGCTAACTATGGCTACACCTTC. It encodes CASSLGDSFANYGYTF.

The chain uses TRBV6-5 and TRBJ2-3, with D possibly matching TRBD2 (5 bases). Germline V gene data show CDR1 as MNHEY and CDR2 as SVGAGI. The ends were cut back, 0 bases at V and 3 bases at J, with 13 bases in the middle. This CDR3 has 16 amino acids. This CDR3 reads CASSYSVTKLTDTQYF. The CDR3 nucleotides are TGTGCCAGCAGTTACTCGGTGACTAAATTAACAGATACGCAGTATTTT.

J is TRBJ2-5 and V is TRBV2; 12 nucleotides match TRBD2. This CDR3 region has 15 residues. The germline V gene has CDR1 SNHLY and CDR2 FYNNEI. The V and J ends lost 7 bases and 2 bases, in that order; junction bases with no gene match: 5. CDR3 in DNA: TGTGCCAGCATCGGACTAGCGGGGAAACAAGAGACCCAGTACTTC. Amino acid sequence: CASIGLAGKQETQYF.

A single count supports this clone. The chain employs TRBV6-4 and TRBJ1-1; tentative D call: TRBD1 (5 bases). The CDR3 has 12 amino acids. Germline CDR1 MRHNA, CDR2 SNTAGT. CDR3: CAGKDRDGEAFF. The CDR3 region has the DNA TGTGCAGGGAAGGACCGGGACGGGGAAGCTTTCTTT.

V and J are TRBV9 and TRBJ1-2; 8 positions agree with TRBD1. V dropped 0 bases and J dropped 10; count of bases not matched to a gene: 8. Germline lookup yields CDR1 SGDLS and CDR2 YYNGEE. CDR3 length equals 14 residues. The CDR3: CASSVGGTGGDYTF. In nucleotides, the CDR3 is TGTGCCAGCAGCGTAGGGGGAACAGGGGGAGACTACACCTTC.

This chain links TRBV9 with TRBJ1-3, with 8 bases fitting TRBD1. This CDR3 is 17 amino acids long. Per the germline V gene, CDR1 is SGDLS and CDR2 is YYNGEE. The junction had 8 bases not matched to a gene; V was cut back by 0 bases and J by 3 bases. CDR3 amino acids: CASSVGWTGIVGNTIYF. The CDR3, as DNA: TGTGCCAGCAGCGTAGGTTGGACAGGGATTGTTGGAAACACCATATATTTT.

The V call is TRBV19, the J call TRBJ1-5; D unclear. Trimming took off 4 bases at V and 2 bases at J, with 6 bases between the two ends. The CDR3 totals 13 residues. Looked up from germline, CDR1 is LNHDA and CDR2 is SQIVND (reference sequence). The CDR3 is CASSNPGNQPQHF. CDR3 sequence (DNA): TGTGCCAGTAGTAATCCGGGCAATCAGCCCCAGCATTTT.

In the case of this clone: The junction shows a germline mismatch at one end, possibly a read error. The V call is TRBV5-6, the J call TRBJ2-1; possible D gene TRBD2, 6 bases. The germline CDR1 and CDR2 sequences are SGHDT and YYEEEE. This CDR3 contains 13 residues. The CDR3 loop reads CASSTKTRFLPVF. The CDR3 DNA sequence: TGTGCCAGCAGCACCAAGACTAGATTTCTTCCGGTCTTC.

This clone was observed a handful of times. V usage is TRBV19 and J usage is TRBJ1-5; D is unclear. The CDR3 contains 16 residues. The V end lost 3 bases, the J end lost 2 bases, and 14 bases lay between the germline ends. Germline V gene data show CDR1 as LNHDA and CDR2 as SQIVND (reference sequence). The CDR3 region has the DNA TGTGCCAGTAGTATGTCCGGAAGGGAGGGCAATCAGCCCCAGCATTTT. Protein sequence: CASSMSGREGNQPQHF.

CDR3 region: CASSLGASGNTIYF. CDR3 in DNA: TGCGCCAGCAGCTTAGGTGCATCTGGAAACACCATATATTTT. This rearrangement joins TRBV5-1 to TRBJ1-3, with unresolved D. Germline CDR1 reads SGHRS; CDR2 reads YFSETQ. Trimming removed 2 bases at V and 1 base at J, with 7 bases between. This CDR3 spans 14 amino acids.

The table lists this clone with a count of one. This chain links TRBV21-1 with TRBJ1-5. TRBV21-1 is assigned pseudogene status. This CDR3 has 15 amino acids. CDR3 bases: TGTGCCAGCAGCAAAGTGTCGCGGAAAAATCAGCCCCAGCATTTT. As protein: CASSKVSRKNQPQHF.

V gene TRBV28 combines with J gene TRBJ1-5; D gene uncertain. Germline V gene data show CDR1 as MDHEN and CDR2 as SYDVKM. Trimming removed 3 bases at V and 1 base at J, with 7 bases between. The CDR3 is 14 amino acids. Written as DNA, the CDR3 is TGTGCCAGCAGTTTGGTAGGGAGCAATCAGCCCCAGCATTTT. It encodes CASSLVGSNQPQHF.

This clone has more than one count but fewer than ten. This chain joins TRBV25-1 and TRBJ2-7; 10 nucleotides agree with TRBD1. The CDR3 contains 13 residues. With V trimmed by 3 bases and J by 6 bases, 2 bases remained unmatched. Germline lookup yields CDR1 MGHDK and CDR2 SYGVNS. CDR3 sequence: CASSDRTGGEQYF. The CDR3 DNA follows: TGTGCCAGCAGTGATCGGACAGGGGGCGAGCAGTACTTC.

This chain joins TRBV28 and TRBJ1-2; TRBD1 matches at 8 bases. This CDR3 comprises 13 residues. After removal of 6 bases from V and 7 bases from J, the junction contained 7 bases not matched to a gene. Germline assignment: CDR1 MDHEN and CDR2 SYDVKM. The CDR3 DNA sequence: TGTGCCAGCAGCTTCAGGGGGCGGACTGGCTACACCTTC. As protein: CASSFRGRTGYTF.

The gene calls are TRBV4-1 and TRBJ1-1, with D possibly matching TRBD1 (6 bases). V dropped 1 base and J dropped 3 bases, with 15 bases sitting between them. There are 16 residues in the CDR3. Germline V gives CDR1 MGHRA, CDR2 YSYEKL. The CDR3 region has the DNA TGCGCCAGCAGCCAAGGTTCCGGGGGCGTGGACACTGAAGCTTTCTTT. Its protein is CASSQGSGGVDTEAFF.

The CDR3 spells CASSSGTGGSYEQYF. The CDR3 DNA follows: TGTGCCAGCAGTTCCGGGACAGGGGGCTCCTACGAGCAGTACTTC. The chain uses TRBV6-5 and TRBJ2-7, with TRBD1 identical over 11 bases. Trimming took 4 bases from V and 0 from J; bases not matched to a gene: 2. The CDR3 covers 15 residues. CDR1 is MNHEY and CDR2 is SVGAGI in the germline V gene.

The chain combines TRBV18 with TRBJ2-7; unclear D gene. Trimming removed 2 bases at V and 0 bases at J, with 11 bases between. Germline CDR1 is KGHSH and CDR2 is LQKENI. This CDR3 has 15 residues. The CDR3 loop reads CASSPSQSVSYEQYF. CDR3 nucleotide sequence: TGTGCCAGCTCACCATCTCAGTCCGTCTCCTACGAGCAGTACTTC.

The chain employs TRBV5-4 and TRBJ1-6; D is possibly TRBD1 (6 bases). Trimming pared 3 bases from V and 7 bases from J, leaving 11 bases between. Germline lookup yields CDR1 SGHNT and CDR2 YYREEE (reference sequence). The CDR3 is 14 residues long. Written as DNA, the CDR3 is TGTGCCAGCAGCTCCGTCAGGGGAAATTCACCCCTCCACTTT. Residues: CASSSVRGNSPLHF. The entire variable domain, with the rest obtained from reference TRBV5-4 and TRBJ1-6, is as follows: ETGVTQSPTHLIKTRGQQVTLRCSSQSGHNTVSWYQQALGQGPQFIFQYYREEENGRGNFPPRFSGLQFPNYSSELNVNALELDDSALYLCASSSVRGNSPLHFGNGTRLTVT.

This chain uses TRBV19 with TRBJ1-2, with a possible D match to TRBD1 (5 bases). In germline, CDR1 is LNHDA, CDR2 SQIVND (reference sequence). V lost 3 bases to trimming and J lost 4 bases, with 9 bases between them. The CDR3 sequence is 13 residues long. CDR3 sequence: CASSMSGTYGYTF. CDR3 nucleotides: TGTGCCAGTAGTATGTCAGGGACCTATGGCTACACCTTC.

The chain is built from TRBV18 and TRBJ2-7, with 7 bases identical to TRBD1. Germline V gene lookup returns CDR1 KGHSH and CDR2 LQKENI. This CDR3 is built from 15 residues. V lost 3 bases, J lost 2 bases, and 7 bases stayed unmatched. CDR3 bases: TGTGCCAGCTCACCGGAGCAGGGGGTAACCTACGAGCAGTACTTC. Translating it yields CASSPEQGVTYEQYF.

This chain joins TRBV29-1 and TRBJ1-1, with a tentative D call TRBD1 (6 bases). There are 16 residues in the CDR3. Germline CDR1 is SQVTM and CDR2 is ANQGSEA. The V and J ends lost 3 bases and 3 bases respectively, with 20 bases between them. The DNA for the CDR3 is TGCAGCGTTGATCCCGGGGGTGAGGGGGGAGACACTGAAGCTTTCTTT. Its protein is CSVDPGGEGGDTEAFF. Looking up the rest from reference TRBV29-1 and TRBJ1-1 gives the full variable domain: SAVISQKPSRDICQRGTSLTIQCQVDSQVTMMFWYRQQPGQSLTLIATANQGSEATYESGFVIDKFPISRPNLTFSTLTVSNMSPEDSSIYLCSVDPGGEGGDTEAFFGQGTRLTVV.